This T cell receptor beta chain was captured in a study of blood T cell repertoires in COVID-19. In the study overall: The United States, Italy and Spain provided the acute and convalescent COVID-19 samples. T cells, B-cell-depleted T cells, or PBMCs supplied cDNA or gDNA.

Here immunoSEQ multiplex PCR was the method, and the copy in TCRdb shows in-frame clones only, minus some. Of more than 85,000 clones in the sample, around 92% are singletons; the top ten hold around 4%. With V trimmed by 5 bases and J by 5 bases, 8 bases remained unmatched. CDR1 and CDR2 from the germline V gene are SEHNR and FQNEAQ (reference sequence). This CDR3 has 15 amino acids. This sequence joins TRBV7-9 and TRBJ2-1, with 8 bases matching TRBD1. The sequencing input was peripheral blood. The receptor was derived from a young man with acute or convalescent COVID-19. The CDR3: CASSPGQEWNNEQFF. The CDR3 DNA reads TGTGCCAGCAGCCCGGGACAGGAGTGGAACAATGAGCAGTTCTTC.